This T cell receptor (beta chain) is from a study of PD-L1 blockade in urothelial cancer. The CDR3 loop spans 19 amino acids. Looked up from germline, CDR1 is SGDLS and CDR2 is YYNGEE. With 0 bases removed from V and 2 bases from J, the gap between germline ends came to 22 bases. The templates were synthetic TCR analogs, and they were spiked into each PCR. Generated by immunoSEQ multiplex PCR, the TCRdb table keeps only in-frame clones and is missing some. The sample lists roughly 100,000 clones; around four fifths were seen once. A note on this clone: Its antigen is currently unknown.

Study-wide results and caveats: Improved survival was predicted by pretreatment blood TCR clonality below the median.

Documented time point: peripheral blood 6 weeks after treatment start. Locally advanced or metastatic urothelial carcinoma affected the patients. This specimen consisted of PBMCs, obtained around atezolizumab (anti-PD-L1) treatment. This TCR derives from an older man with urothelial cancer. The V call is TRBV9, the J call TRBJ2-3; a weak D match, TRBD2 (7 bases). This chain's CDR3 is CASSVEGEGLSYSTDTQYF. The CDR3 DNA sequence: TGTGCCAGCAGCGTAGAGGGGGAGGGACTCTCCTATTCCACAGATACGCAGTATTTT.